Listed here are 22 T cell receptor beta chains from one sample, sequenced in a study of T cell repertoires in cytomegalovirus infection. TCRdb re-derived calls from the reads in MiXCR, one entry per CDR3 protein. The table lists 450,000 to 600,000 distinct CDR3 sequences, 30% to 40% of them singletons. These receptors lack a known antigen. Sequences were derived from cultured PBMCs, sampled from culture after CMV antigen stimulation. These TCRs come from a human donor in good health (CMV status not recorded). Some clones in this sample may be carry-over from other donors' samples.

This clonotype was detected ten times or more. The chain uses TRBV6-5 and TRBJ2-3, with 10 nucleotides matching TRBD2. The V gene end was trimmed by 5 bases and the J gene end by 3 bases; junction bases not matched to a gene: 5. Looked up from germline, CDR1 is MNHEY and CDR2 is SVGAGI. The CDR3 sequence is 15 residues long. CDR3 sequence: CASSPSGSGTDTQYF. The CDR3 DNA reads TGTGCCAGCAGTCCTAGCGGGAGTGGGACAGATACGCAGTATTTT.

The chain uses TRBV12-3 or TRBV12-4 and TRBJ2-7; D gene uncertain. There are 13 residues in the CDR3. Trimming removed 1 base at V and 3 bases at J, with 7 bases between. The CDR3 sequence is CASSLGRNYEQYV. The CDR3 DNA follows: TGTGCCAGCAGTTTAGGGCGAAACTACGAGCAGTACGTC.

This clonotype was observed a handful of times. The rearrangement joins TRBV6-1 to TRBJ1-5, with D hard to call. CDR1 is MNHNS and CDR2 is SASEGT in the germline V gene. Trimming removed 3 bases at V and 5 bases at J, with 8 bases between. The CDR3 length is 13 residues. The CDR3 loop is CASSDNRDQPQHF. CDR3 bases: TGTGCCAGCAGTGATAATAGGGATCAGCCCCAGCATTTT.

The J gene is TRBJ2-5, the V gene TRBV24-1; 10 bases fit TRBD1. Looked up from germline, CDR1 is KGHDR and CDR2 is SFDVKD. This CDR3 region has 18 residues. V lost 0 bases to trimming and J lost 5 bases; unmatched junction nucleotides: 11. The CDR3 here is CATSDLPTPGTGVETQYF. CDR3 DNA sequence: TGTGCCACCAGTGATTTGCCTACTCCCGGGACAGGGGTCGAGACCCAGTACTTC.

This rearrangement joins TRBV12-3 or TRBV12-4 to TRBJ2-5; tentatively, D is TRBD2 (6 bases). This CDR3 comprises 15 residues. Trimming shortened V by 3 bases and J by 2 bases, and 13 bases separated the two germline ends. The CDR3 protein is CASSFGSGVQETQYF. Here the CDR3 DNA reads TGTGCCAGCAGTTTTGGGTCGGGGGTACAAGAGACCCAGTACTTC.

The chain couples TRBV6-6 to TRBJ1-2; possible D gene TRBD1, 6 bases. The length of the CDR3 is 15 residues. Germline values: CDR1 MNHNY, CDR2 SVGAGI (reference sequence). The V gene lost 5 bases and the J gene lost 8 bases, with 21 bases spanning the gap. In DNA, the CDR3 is TGTGCCAGCAGTGTACAAACAGGGAATCTGGGGGGCTACACCTTC. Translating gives CASSVQTGNLGGYTF.

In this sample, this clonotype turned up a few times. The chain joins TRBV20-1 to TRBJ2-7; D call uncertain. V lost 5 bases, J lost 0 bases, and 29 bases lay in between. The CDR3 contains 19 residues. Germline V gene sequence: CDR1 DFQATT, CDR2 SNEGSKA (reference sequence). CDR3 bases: TGCAGTGCTTTAAGAGGTCCGGTCCGCAGGCCCGATTTCTCCTACGAGCAGTACGTC. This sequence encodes CSALRGPVRRPDFSYEQYV.

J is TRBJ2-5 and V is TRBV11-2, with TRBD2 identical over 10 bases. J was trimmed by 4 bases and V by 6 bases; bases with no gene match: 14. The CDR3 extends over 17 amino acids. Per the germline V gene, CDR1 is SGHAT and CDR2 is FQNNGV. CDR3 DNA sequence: TGTGCCAGCAGTACCCCGCGAGCGGGAGGGCCGCGAGAGACCCAGTACTTC. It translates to CASSTPRAGGPRETQYF.

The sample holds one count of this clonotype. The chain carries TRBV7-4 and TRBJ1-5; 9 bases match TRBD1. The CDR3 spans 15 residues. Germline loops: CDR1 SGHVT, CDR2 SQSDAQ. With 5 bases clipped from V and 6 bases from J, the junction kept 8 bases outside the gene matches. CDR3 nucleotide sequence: TGTGCCAGCAGCCCGGGACAGGGAGGGGGTCAGCCCCAGCATTTT. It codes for CASSPGQGGGQPQHF. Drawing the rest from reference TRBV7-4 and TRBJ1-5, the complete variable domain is GAGVSQSPRYKVAKRGRDVALRCDSISGHVTLYWYRQTLGQGSEVLTYSQSDAQRDKSGRPSGRFSAERPERSVSTLKIQRTEQGDSAVYLCASSPGQGGGQPQHFGDGTRLSIL.

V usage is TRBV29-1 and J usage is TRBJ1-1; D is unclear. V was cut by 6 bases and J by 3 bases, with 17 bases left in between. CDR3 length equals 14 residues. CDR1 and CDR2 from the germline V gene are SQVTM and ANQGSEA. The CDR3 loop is CSVAVQPLDTEAFF. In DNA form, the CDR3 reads TGCAGCGTCGCTGTACAGCCCCTGGACACTGAAGCTTTCTTT.

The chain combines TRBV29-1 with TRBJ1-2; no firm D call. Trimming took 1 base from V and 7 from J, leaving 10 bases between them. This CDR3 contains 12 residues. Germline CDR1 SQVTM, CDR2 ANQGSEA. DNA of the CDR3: TGCAGCGTTGAAGGGTCGGGTCTTGGCTACACCTTC. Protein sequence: CSVEGSGLGYTF.

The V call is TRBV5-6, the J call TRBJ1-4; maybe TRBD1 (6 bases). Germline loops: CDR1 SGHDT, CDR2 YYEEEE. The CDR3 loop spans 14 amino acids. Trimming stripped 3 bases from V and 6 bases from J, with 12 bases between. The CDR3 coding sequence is TGTGCCAGCAGCTATATCGACAGGCATGAAAAACTGTTTTTT. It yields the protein CASSYIDRHEKLFF.

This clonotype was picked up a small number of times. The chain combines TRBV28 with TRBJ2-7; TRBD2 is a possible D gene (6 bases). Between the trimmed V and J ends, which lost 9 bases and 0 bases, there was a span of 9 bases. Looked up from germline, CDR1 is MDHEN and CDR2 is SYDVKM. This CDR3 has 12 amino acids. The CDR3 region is CASGGNSYEQYF. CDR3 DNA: TGTGCCAGTGGGGGGAACTCCTACGAGCAGTACTTC.

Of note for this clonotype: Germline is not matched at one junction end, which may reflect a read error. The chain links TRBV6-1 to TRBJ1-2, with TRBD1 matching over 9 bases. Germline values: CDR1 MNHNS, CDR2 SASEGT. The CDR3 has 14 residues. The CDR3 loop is CASSERGDRVDLGF. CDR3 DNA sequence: TGTGCCAGCAGTGAACGTGGGGACAGGGTTGATTTGGGCTTC.

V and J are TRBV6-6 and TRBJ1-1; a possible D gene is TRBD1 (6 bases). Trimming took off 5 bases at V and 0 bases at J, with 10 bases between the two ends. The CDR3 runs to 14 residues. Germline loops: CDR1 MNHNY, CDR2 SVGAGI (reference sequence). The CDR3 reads CASSEDSLNTEAFF. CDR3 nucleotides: TGTGCCAGCAGTGAGGACAGCCTGAACACTGAAGCTTTCTTT.

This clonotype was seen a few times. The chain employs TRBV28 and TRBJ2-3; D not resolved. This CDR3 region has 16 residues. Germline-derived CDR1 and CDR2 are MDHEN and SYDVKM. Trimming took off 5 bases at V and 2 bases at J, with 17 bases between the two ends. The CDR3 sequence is CASSTPRKSLTDTQYF. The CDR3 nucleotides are TGTGCCAGCAGTACACCCAGAAAATCTCTCACAGATACGCAGTATTTT.

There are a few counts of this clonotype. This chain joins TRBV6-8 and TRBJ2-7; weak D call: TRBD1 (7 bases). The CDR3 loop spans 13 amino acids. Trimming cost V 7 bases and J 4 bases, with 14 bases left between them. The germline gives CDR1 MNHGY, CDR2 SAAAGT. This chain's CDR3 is CASKGGTEYEQYV. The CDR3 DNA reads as TGTGCCAGCAAAGGAGGGACAGAGTACGAGCAGTACGTC.

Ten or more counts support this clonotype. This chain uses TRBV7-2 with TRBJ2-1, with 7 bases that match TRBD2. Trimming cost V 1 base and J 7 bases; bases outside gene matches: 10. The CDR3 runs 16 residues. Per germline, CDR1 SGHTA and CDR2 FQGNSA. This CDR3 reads CASSLVGGRGFNEQFF. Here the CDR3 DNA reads TGTGCCAGCAGCTTAGTTGGCGGGAGAGGGTTTAATGAGCAGTTCTTC.

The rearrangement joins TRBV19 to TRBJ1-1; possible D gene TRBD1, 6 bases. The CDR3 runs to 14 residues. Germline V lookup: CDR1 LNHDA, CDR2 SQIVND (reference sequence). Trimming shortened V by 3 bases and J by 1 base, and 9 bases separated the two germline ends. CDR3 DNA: TGTGCCAGTAGTATCATACAGGGGAACACTGAAGCTTTCTTT. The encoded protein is CASSIIQGNTEAFF.

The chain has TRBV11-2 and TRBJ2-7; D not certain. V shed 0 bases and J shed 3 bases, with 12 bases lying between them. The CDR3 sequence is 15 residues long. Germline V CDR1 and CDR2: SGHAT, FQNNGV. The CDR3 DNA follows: TGTGCCAGCAGCTTAGATACGGCTGTACACTACGAGCAGTACTTC. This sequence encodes CASSLDTAVHYEQYF.

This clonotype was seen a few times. The CDR3 DNA reads TGTGCCAGCAGTCTGGGACAGGGAGTTGTTGGCTACACCTTC. This encodes CASSLGQGVVGYTF. The genes are TRBV12-3 or TRBV12-4 and TRBJ1-2, with 9 bases aligning to TRBD1. The CDR3 is 14 residues long. The ends lost 5 bases at V and 7 bases at J; junction bases unmatched: 8.

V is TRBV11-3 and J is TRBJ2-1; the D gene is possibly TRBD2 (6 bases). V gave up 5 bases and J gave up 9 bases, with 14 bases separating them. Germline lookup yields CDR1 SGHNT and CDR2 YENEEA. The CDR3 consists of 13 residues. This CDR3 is CASSQGLGTEQFF. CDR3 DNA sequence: TGTGCCAGCAGCCAGGGACTTGGGACTGAGCAGTTCTTC.